The present TCR beta chain was sequenced within a study of blood T cells in healthy people across ages. Whole-study findings and limits: No conclusive comparison of naive versus antigen-experienced cells was possible with unsorted PBMCs. Across samples, TCR beta diversity tracked strongly with naive T cell percentage.

Germline lookup yields CDR1 MNHNS and CDR2 SASEGT. The V and J ends lost 3 bases and 1 base respectively, with 6 bases between them. The CDR3 totals 13 residues. For every donor, a draw yielded 9.5 to 10 milliliters of peripheral blood. This clonotype was seen a few times. What it binds is not known. A sample-barcoded 5' primer and a J-beta primer mix were used in a second PCR of about 6 to 11 cycles. Each TCR beta cDNA got a 12-nucleotide random molecular identifier. MiXCR was run by TCRdb on the 5' RACE reads, yielding one entry per CDR3 protein. Here the sample spans 700,000 or so distinct CDR3 sequences, around 41% being singletons.

This rearrangement joins TRBV6-1 to TRBJ1-2; D remains unclear. The sequence was obtained from an elderly man in good health. Sequenced input: blood. As DNA, the CDR3 is TGTGCCAGCAGTGAGAGTAATAACTATGGCTACACCTTC. It codes for CASSESNNYGYTF.